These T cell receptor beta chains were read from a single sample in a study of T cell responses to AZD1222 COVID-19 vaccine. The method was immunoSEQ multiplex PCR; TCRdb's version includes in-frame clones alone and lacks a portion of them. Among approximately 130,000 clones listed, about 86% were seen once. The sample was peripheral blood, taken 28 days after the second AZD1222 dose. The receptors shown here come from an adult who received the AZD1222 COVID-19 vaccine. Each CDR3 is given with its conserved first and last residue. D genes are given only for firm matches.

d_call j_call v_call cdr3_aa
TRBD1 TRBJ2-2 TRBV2 CASSYTGEGTGELFF
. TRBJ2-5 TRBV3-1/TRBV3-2 CASSQDRRVEGGSQYF
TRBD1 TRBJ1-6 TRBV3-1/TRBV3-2 CASRFDRVSPLHF
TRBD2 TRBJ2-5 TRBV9 CASSMTDSGGAETQYF
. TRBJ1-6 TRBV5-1 CASTGLEPNSPLHF
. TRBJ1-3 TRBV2 CASSDVDTIYF
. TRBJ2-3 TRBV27 CASTTGGDTDTQYF
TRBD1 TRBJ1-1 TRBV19 CASSILGQYTEAFF
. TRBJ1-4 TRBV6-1 CASSEARGGWGEKLFF
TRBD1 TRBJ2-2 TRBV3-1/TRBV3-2 CASSQYRDRANTGELFF
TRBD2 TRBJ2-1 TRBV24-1 CATSDWTSGGGYNEQFF
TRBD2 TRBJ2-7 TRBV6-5 CASSPAGGGSYEQYF
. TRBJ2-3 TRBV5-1 CASSLEENSPIPQYF
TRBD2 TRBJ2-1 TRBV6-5 CASWGLAGRQGEQFF
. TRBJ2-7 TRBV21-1 CASPRASSYEQYF
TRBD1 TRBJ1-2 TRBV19 CASKKAGTGTLYYGYTF
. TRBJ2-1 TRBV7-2 CASSLLGIGDNEQFF
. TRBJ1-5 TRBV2 CASSEVNGGNQPQHF
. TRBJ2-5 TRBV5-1 CASSLAPGHYQETQYF
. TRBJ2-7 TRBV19 CASSTLLADEQYF
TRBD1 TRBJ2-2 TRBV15 CATSRIGQGAAGELFF
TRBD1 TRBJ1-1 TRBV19 CASSIKGASFFNTEAFF
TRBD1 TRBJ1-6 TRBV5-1 CASSPGQGDSPLHF
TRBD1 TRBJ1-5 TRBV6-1 CASSENGQVQLQPQHF
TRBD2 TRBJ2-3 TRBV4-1 CASSQETSGGVSTDTQYF
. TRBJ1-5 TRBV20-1 CSASVTGRPQHF
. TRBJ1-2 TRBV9 CASSEEAGARYGYTF
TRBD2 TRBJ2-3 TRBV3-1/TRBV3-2 CASSQDVAGNTDTQYF
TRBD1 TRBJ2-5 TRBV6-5 CASSTGEGKTQYF
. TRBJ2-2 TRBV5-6 CASSWRGRGPVGELFF
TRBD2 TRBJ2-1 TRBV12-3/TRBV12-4 CASTRLANEQFF
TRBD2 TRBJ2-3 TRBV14 CASSPSSGGITDTQYF
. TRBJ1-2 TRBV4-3 CASSQVSSGAWGYTF
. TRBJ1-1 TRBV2 CASSDWGLNTEAFF
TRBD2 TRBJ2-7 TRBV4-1 CASSPAGGAYEQYF
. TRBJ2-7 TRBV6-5 CASSYSRGYEQYF
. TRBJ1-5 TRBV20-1 CSARAGGTQHF
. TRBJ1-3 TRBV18 CASSPLTTGGGNTIYF